Included here is one T cell receptor (delta chain) sequence, with context. The entry originates in a study of gamma-delta T cells after stem cell transplantation. TCRdb reanalyzed the RT-PCR reads using CATT. The data hold 550 to 700 delta-chain clones, with 15% to 20% observed a single time. Input material: gamma-delta T cells. This TCR was recovered from a human donor. It is not recorded whose cells these are; they may come from a transplant donor.

The CDR3 spells CACDTAAGGYGSSWDTRQMFF. The CDR3 DNA reads TGTGCCTGTGACACCGCCGCTGGGGGATACGGGAGCTCCTGGGACACCCGACAGATGTTTTTC. The rearrangement uses TRDV2 and TRDJ3, with 12 nucleotides matching TRDD3. V gave up 0 bases and J gave up 0 bases; unmatched junction bases: 8. The CDR3 spans 21 residues. Germline assignment: CDR1 GEAIGNYY and CDR2 EKD.